A single sample is the source of the 2 T cell receptor beta chains below, sequenced in a study of blood T cell repertoires in COVID-19. Clones were read by immunoSEQ multiplex PCR, and TCRdb kept only the in-frame ones, dropping some. The sample includes around 400,000 clones, over 75% of them seen just once. Sequenced input: PBMCs or T cells enriched from blood (not recorded which). The origin of the receptors is a woman aged 18 to 35 who had been exposed to COVID-19.

As concerns this clone: At the DNA level, this CDR3 is encoded by other sequences in the same sample as well. The chain links TRBV7-2 to TRBJ2-5; TRBD2 might be the D (5 bases). Germline lookup yields CDR1 SGHTA and CDR2 FQGNSA. This CDR3 region has 13 residues. With 2 bases removed from V and 5 bases from J, the gap between germline ends came to 9 bases. CDR3 sequence (DNA): TGTGCCAGCAGCTTACCTCCGGGGGAGACCCAGTACTTC. Encoded protein: CASSLPPGETQYF.

DNA of the CDR3: TGCGCCAGCAGCTCCGGATGGGGCGCTTCATCCGAGACCCAGTACTTC. Translation: CASSSGWGASSETQYF. The gene calls are TRBV5-1 and TRBJ2-5, with a tentative D call TRBD1 (5 bases). The germline V gene encodes CDR1 SGHRS and CDR2 YFSETQ. V lost 3 bases and J 5 bases, leaving 20 bases between the germline ends. The CDR3 consists of 16 residues.